The 12 T cell receptor beta chains given below trace back to one sample, sequenced in a study of spatial heterogeneity in lung cancer. TCRdb processed the 5' RACE reads anew with MiXCR; each CDR3 protein has one entry. This sample carries roughly 70,000 distinct CDR3 sequences, 8% to 9% of them seen once, and the ten largest clones take more than 1.5%. Time point of the sample: blood at routine non-recurrence follow-up after resection. The source material was PBMCs, sampled at follow-up. These receptors originate from a female donor with early-stage non-small cell lung cancer.

This clonotype was counted a few times. V is TRBV10-3 and J is TRBJ1-5, with 7 bases aligning to TRBD1. CDR3 length: 14 amino acids. Germline CDR1 ENHRY, CDR2 SYGVKD. The ends lost 8 bases at V and 0 bases at J; junction bases unmatched: 4. For the CDR3, the DNA is TGTGCCATCTCGGGGACAGTTAGCAATCAGCCCCAGCATTTT. This encodes CAISGTVSNQPQHF.

This clonotype has at least ten counts. The chain couples TRBV7-9 to TRBJ1-6; unclear D gene. Germline assignment: CDR1 SEHNR and CDR2 FQNEAQ (reference sequence). Trimming cost V 5 bases and J 7 bases, with 9 bases left between them. The CDR3 has 13 amino acids. The DNA for the CDR3 is TGTGCCAGCAGCCATGGAACCAATTCACCCCTCCACTTT. The encoded protein is CASSHGTNSPLHF.

Ten or more counts support this clonotype. The rearrangement joins TRBV6-1 to TRBJ2-2; possibly TRBD1 for D (6 bases). Trimming shortened V by 8 bases and J by 5 bases, and 21 bases separated the two germline ends. In germline, CDR1 is MNHNS, CDR2 SASEGT. This CDR3 comprises 16 residues. The CDR3 here is CASLPGQRVSTGELFF. The CDR3 DNA is TGTGCCAGCCTACCGGGACAAAGGGTCTCAACCGGGGAGCTGTTTTTT.

The CDR3 DNA reads as TGTGCCAGTAGTAGCCACTTTCCGGGACAGGGGAGGGATGGCTACACCTTC. Translated, it gives CASSSHFPGQGRDGYTF. This chain joins TRBV19 and TRBJ1-2, with 10 bases identical to TRBD1. Germline-derived CDR1 and CDR2 are LNHDA and SQIVND (reference sequence). CDR3 length: 17 residues. The trim removed 4 bases at V and 6 bases at J, leaving 14 bases unmatched.

The chain combines TRBV5-1 with TRBJ1-6; D gene unclear. Trimming left V 3 bases short and J 0 bases short, with 16 bases between. The germline V gene has CDR1 SGHRS and CDR2 YFSETQ. The CDR3 is made up of 18 amino acids. The CDR3 protein is CASSWSGETTSYNSPLHF. DNA for the CDR3: TGCGCCAGCAGCTGGTCTGGGGAGACAACCTCCTATAATTCACCCCTCCACTTT.

There are many counts of this clonotype. V and J are TRBV19 and TRBJ2-1, with 14 nucleotides matching TRBD2. The CDR3 has 15 residues. The V and J ends lost 7 bases and 9 bases, in that order; junction bases with no gene match: 8. The germline V gene has CDR1 LNHDA and CDR2 SQIVND (reference sequence). DNA for the CDR3: TGTGCCAGTATGGGACTAGCGGGAGTTGTAGGTGAGCAGTTCTTC. This encodes CASMGLAGVVGEQFF.

There are many counts of this clonotype. The J gene is TRBJ2-5, the V gene TRBV5-1; unclear D gene. Trimming shortened V by 3 bases and J by 1 base, and 7 bases separated the two germline ends. From germline, CDR1 is SGHRS and CDR2 YFSETQ. The CDR3 is 13 amino acids. As DNA, the CDR3 is TGCGCCAGCAGCTCTAGGGTCCAAGAGACCCAGTACTTC. This encodes CASSSRVQETQYF.

This clonotype was counted a few times. A read error is possible here, since a much larger clone lies one base away. The rearrangement links TRBV20-1 to TRBJ2-7, with unresolved D. The V end was cut by 2 bases, the J end by 3 bases, with 14 bases between. Germline CDR1 is DFQATT and CDR2 is SNEGSKA (reference sequence). The CDR3 runs 14 residues. CDR3 sequence reads: CSARHPDGFYEQYF. CDR3 coding DNA: TGCAGTGCTAGACACCCGGACGGATTCTACGAGCAGTACTTC.

This clonotype was seen repeatedly, ten times or more. The rearrangement links TRBV7-3 to TRBJ2-5; 10 bases fit TRBD2. There are 16 residues in the CDR3. Germline V gives CDR1 SGHTA, CDR2 FQGTGA. V was pared by 4 bases and J by 4 bases, with 9 bases of the junction left unmatched. Written as DNA, the CDR3 is TGTGCCAGCAGCTCTCAGGGACTAGCGTCTGGAGAGACCCAGTACTTC. It yields the protein CASSSQGLASGETQYF.

This clonotype appeared a single time. The chain recombines TRBV5-1 with TRBJ2-3, with unresolved D. The CDR3 runs to 13 residues. The germline V gene encodes CDR1 SGHRS and CDR2 YFSETQ. Trimming cost V 2 bases and J 4 bases, with 8 bases left between them. For the CDR3, the DNA is TGCGCCAGCAGCTTCGACACCGCAGATACGCAGTATTTT. Translated: CASSFDTADTQYF.

This clonotype was detected ten times or more. The V gene is TRBV10-3, the J gene TRBJ1-2; unclear D gene. The germline gives CDR1 ENHRY, CDR2 SYGVKD. Trimming removed 4 bases at V and 4 bases at J, with 10 bases between. CDR3 size: 13 residues. CDR3 sequence: CAISVNWLYGYTF. In DNA, the CDR3 is TGTGCCATCAGTGTAAATTGGCTCTATGGCTACACCTTC.

There are a few counts of this clonotype. The J gene is TRBJ2-2, the V gene TRBV12-3 or TRBV12-4; D is unresolved. The CDR3 sequence is 12 residues long. Trimming took 3 bases from V and 7 from J, leaving 6 bases between them. CDR3 region: CASSFEYGELFF. The CDR3 nucleotides are TGTGCCAGCAGTTTCGAATACGGGGAGCTGTTTTTT.